Below, 31 T cell receptor beta chains from the same sample are listed, as sequenced in a study of blood T cell repertoires in COVID-19. Produced via immunoSEQ multiplex PCR; TCRdb's table is partial and in-frame only. Counted here are under 300,000 clones, roughly nine tenths occurring once; the ten biggest clones make up approximately 12%. The sequenced sample was peripheral blood. The receptor set was obtained from a woman younger than 45 with COVID-19, enrolled during active disease.

The V gene is TRBV6-4, the J gene TRBJ1-1; D gene unclear. Germline CDR1 is MRHNA and CDR2 is SNTAGT. V lost 0 bases, J lost 8 bases, and 7 bases lay in between. This CDR3 has 12 amino acids. CDR3 sequence: CASSDSTREAFF. The CDR3 nucleotides read TGTGCCAGCAGTGACTCGACAAGGGAAGCTTTCTTT.

V gene TRBV4-1 combines with J gene TRBJ1-6; D is undetermined. CDR3 length: 17 residues. CDR1 is MGHRA, CDR2 YSYEKL, per germline. The V end was cut by 4 bases, the J end by 6 bases, with 19 bases between. This chain's CDR3 is CASSPMTLGSPNSPLHF. CDR3 nucleotide sequence: TGCGCCAGCAGCCCGATGACCCTAGGAAGTCCTAATTCACCCCTCCACTTT.

The chain links TRBV5-5 to TRBJ1-6; D is unresolved. Looked up from germline, CDR1 is SGHKS and CDR2 is YYEKEE (reference sequence). The length of the CDR3 is 17 residues. V was cut by 1 base and J by 0 bases, with 11 bases left in between. The CDR3 nucleotides are TGTGCCAGCAGCTTGATAGCACTCAGCTCCTATAATTCACCCCTCCACTTT. This codes for CASSLIALSSYNSPLHF. Combining the CDR3 with reference TRBV5-5 and TRBJ1-6 gives the whole variable domain DAGVTQSPTHLIKTRGQQVTLRCSPISGHKSVSWYQQVLGQGPQFIFQYYEKEERGRGNFPDRFSARQFPNYSSELNVNALLLGDSALYLCASSLIALSSYNSPLHFGNGTRLTVT.

V usage is TRBV27 and J usage is TRBJ2-7; 7 bases are a match to TRBD1. The CDR3 spans 16 residues. Germline lookup yields CDR1 MNHEY and CDR2 SMNVEV (reference sequence). V shed 2 bases and J 2 bases; nucleotides not matched to a gene: 9. CDR3 DNA sequence: TGTGCCAGCAGTTTAAACGTCGGGACAGTAACCTACGAGCAGTACTTC. It is translated as CASSLNVGTVTYEQYF.

This chain links TRBV6-5 with TRBJ1-1; no clear D gene. Deletions cut 8 bases from V and 0 bases from J, with 7 bases between. The CDR3 is 12 residues long. Germline-derived CDR1 and CDR2 are MNHEY and SVGAGI. Written as DNA, the CDR3 is TGTGCCAGCTCCCGTCTGAACACTGAAGCTTTCTTT. Encoded protein: CASSRLNTEAFF.

V gene TRBV27 combines with J gene TRBJ2-7; 8 bases map to TRBD1. The CDR3 is 15 residues long. V gave up 3 bases and J gave up 5 bases; unmatched junction bases: 9. Germline-derived CDR1 and CDR2 are MNHEY and SMNVEV (reference sequence). The CDR3 sequence is CASSFERTGSHEQYF. DNA for the CDR3: TGTGCCAGCAGTTTCGAGAGGACAGGGAGTCACGAGCAGTACTTC.

In the case of this clone: Other DNA sequences of this sample code for an identical CDR3. The chain recombines TRBV6-5 with TRBJ2-7; D gene ambiguous. Trimming cost V 0 bases and J 1 base, with 4 bases left between them. Germline V gene lookup returns CDR1 MNHEY and CDR2 SVGAGI. CDR3 length equals 13 residues. The CDR3 nucleotides are TGTGCCAGCAGTTACTCCAGTTCCTACGAGCAGTACTTC. Protein: CASSYSSSYEQYF.

This chain uses TRBV6-5 with TRBJ2-7, with a weak D call TRBD1 (6 bases). Germline V CDR1 and CDR2: MNHEY, SVGAGI. CDR3 length: 13 residues. The V end was cut by 7 bases, the J end by 4 bases, with 14 bases between. CDR3 coding DNA: TGTGCCAGCAACCCGGGTACAGGGTACGAGCAGTACTTC. This translates into CASNPGTGYEQYF.

The chain carries TRBV2 and TRBJ1-5; D might be TRBD1 (6 bases). The V gene's germline CDR1 is SNHLY and CDR2 FYNNEI. The CDR3 has 12 amino acids. Trimming took 6 bases from V and 6 from J, leaving 9 bases between them. The CDR3 here is CASRSGVQPQHF. The DNA of the CDR3 is TGTGCCAGCAGGTCAGGGGTTCAGCCCCAGCATTTT.

This clone showed up just once. J is TRBJ2-1 and V is TRBV20-1; TRBD2 matches at 7 bases. V lost 4 bases to trimming and J lost 3 bases; unmatched junction nucleotides: 6. The germline gives CDR1 DFQATT, CDR2 SNEGSKA (reference sequence). The CDR3 has 14 amino acids. CDR3 protein: CSAIERGYYNEQFF. The CDR3 DNA sequence: TGCAGTGCTATTGAGCGGGGTTACTACAATGAGCAGTTCTTC.

Concerning this clone itself: At one end the junction does not follow the germline gene, possibly because of a read error. CDR3 DNA sequence: TGTGCCAGCAGTGTATCACAGGGTAGGGGCGAGCAGTACTTC. It specifies CASSVSQGRGEQYF. The chain links TRBV27 to TRBJ2-7, with a weak D call TRBD1 (6 bases). Germline values: CDR1 MNHEY, CDR2 SMNVEV (reference sequence). The CDR3 is 14 residues long.

This clone has just one count. The chain uses TRBV19 and TRBJ2-5; unclear D gene. V was trimmed by 6 bases and J by 4 bases, leaving 6 bases between them. The CDR3 totals 11 residues. CDR1 is LNHDA, CDR2 SQIVND, per germline (reference sequence). CDR3 bases: TGTGCCAGTAGGTCGGGAGAGACCCAGTACTTC. The encoded protein is CASRSGETQYF.

V gene TRBV18 combines with J gene TRBJ1-1, with 7 bases that match TRBD1. The V segment lost 4 bases and the J segment 5 bases; nucleotides outside the gene matches: 16. The CDR3 covers 17 residues. Germline values: CDR1 KGHSH, CDR2 LQKENI. DNA for the CDR3: TGTGCCAGCTCACTGCTAGGGCTAGGGGGCGTAGGGACTGAAGCTTTCTTT. It translates to CASSLLGLGGVGTEAFF.

This chain joins TRBV6-5 and TRBJ1-4; 8 bases are a match to TRBD1. Germline CDR1 is MNHEY and CDR2 is SVGAGI. The CDR3 extends over 14 amino acids. V lost 6 bases to trimming and J lost 11 bases; unmatched junction nucleotides: 11. The CDR3 loop reads CASRPYVTGAKLFF. CDR3 nucleotides: TGTGCCAGCAGACCTTACGTGACAGGGGCTAAACTGTTTTTT.

V usage is TRBV30 and J usage is TRBJ2-4; tentative D call: TRBD1 (7 bases). The CDR3 is 16 amino acids. Trimming cost V 0 bases and J 1 base, with 13 bases left between them. Germline lookup yields CDR1 GTSNPN and CDR2 SVGIG (reference sequence). This CDR3 reads CAWSVPGGRAKNIQYF. The CDR3, as DNA: TGTGCCTGGAGTGTACCAGGGGGGAGGGCCAAAAACATTCAGTACTTC. Complete variable domain (other parts from reference TRBV30 and TRBJ2-4): SQTIHQWPATLVQPVGSPLSLECTVEGTSNPNLYWYRQAAGRGLQLLFYSVGIGQISSEVPQNLSASRPQDRQFILSSKKLLLSDSGFYLCAWSVPGGRAKNIQYFGAGTRLSVL.

This chain links TRBV28 with TRBJ1-5, with D unclear. V lost 2 bases, J lost 4 bases, and 6 bases lay in between. The CDR3 has 13 residues. CDR1 MDHEN and CDR2 SYDVKM come from the germline V gene. The CDR3 DNA reads as TGTGCCAGCAGTTTACCCGTTAATCAGCCCCAGCATTTT. As protein: CASSLPVNQPQHF.

V usage is TRBV3-1 (or the pseudogene TRBV3-2) and J usage is TRBJ1-2; the D gene is possibly TRBD1 (5 bases). The CDR3 sequence is 15 residues long. Germline V gene lookup returns CDR1 LGHDT and CDR2 YNNKEL (reference sequence). V was clipped by 0 bases and J by 8 bases, with 16 bases between them. Here the CDR3 DNA reads TGTGCCAGCAGCCAAGACTGGGCGGCAGGGTTAGGCTACACCTTC. It encodes CASSQDWAAGLGYTF.

The chain is built from TRBV5-1 and TRBJ1-1, with D possibly TRBD1 on 5 matching bases. Germline assignment: CDR1 SGHRS and CDR2 YFSETQ. Trimming shortened V by 5 bases and J by 4 bases, and 18 bases separated the two germline ends. The CDR3 runs to 15 residues. The CDR3 region has the DNA TGCGCCAGCAGGGATCAGGGAAAAATAGGCACTGAAGCTTTCTTT. It specifies CASRDQGKIGTEAFF.

Points on this clone: This sample also contains other DNA sequences that code for the same CDR3. The chain recombines TRBV3-1 (or the pseudogene TRBV3-2) with TRBJ2-1; D may be TRBD1 (6 bases). V was clipped by 3 bases and J by 0 bases, with 9 bases between them. CDR3 size: 15 residues. Germline V gene sequence: CDR1 LGHDT, CDR2 YNNKEL (reference sequence). The CDR3 loop reads CASSQDSSSYNEQFF. The DNA of the CDR3 is TGTGCCAGCAGCCAGGACAGCAGCTCCTACAATGAGCAGTTCTTC.

This clone came up a few times. The chain couples TRBV11-2 to TRBJ1-2; 9 bases are a match to TRBD1. The CDR3 totals 14 residues. V was pared by 3 bases and J by 4 bases, with 3 bases of the junction left unmatched. Looked up from germline, CDR1 is SGHAT and CDR2 is FQNNGV. The CDR3 nucleotides are TGTGCCAGCAGCTTTACAGGGGGCGCCTATGGCTACACCTTC. Translating it yields CASSFTGGAYGYTF.

The chain couples TRBV3-1 (or the pseudogene TRBV3-2) to TRBJ1-5; a possible D gene is TRBD1 (6 bases). V was shortened by 0 bases and J by 6 bases, with 12 bases between the two germline ends. The CDR3 is 15 amino acids. Per germline, CDR1 LGHDT and CDR2 YNNKEL (reference sequence). The CDR3 reads CASSQEGRGVQPQHF. The CDR3 region has the DNA TGTGCCAGCAGCCAAGAAGGCAGGGGCGTTCAGCCCCAGCATTTT.

This chain links TRBV6-5 with TRBJ2-3, with 9 bases fitting TRBD2. The CDR3 consists of 16 residues. V lost 3 bases, J lost 5 bases, and 9 bases stayed unmatched. Germline V lookup: CDR1 MNHEY, CDR2 SVGAGI. CDR3 nucleotide sequence: TGTGCCAGCAGTTATGGTAGCGGGGGCCTGGGAGATACGCAGTATTTT. This translates into CASSYGSGGLGDTQYF.

The rearrangement uses TRBV10-3 and TRBJ2-3, with D perhaps TRBD2 (6 bases). This CDR3 contains 14 residues. The V gene's germline CDR1 is ENHRY and CDR2 SYGVKD. The ends were cut back, 0 bases at V and 4 bases at J, with 8 bases in the middle. Here the CDR3 DNA reads TGTGCCATCAGTGAGTCCTCTAGCGCAGATACGCAGTATTTT. Translating gives CAISESSSADTQYF.

This clone occurred once. The chain employs TRBV21-1 and TRBJ2-2; the D call of TRBD2 is as the table states it, not checked on the DNA. TRBV21-1 is an annotated pseudogene. CDR3 length: 14 amino acids. The CDR3 protein is CAPRAGPRTGELFF. As DNA, the CDR3 is TGTGCCCCTCGGGCGGGGCCCCGCACCGGGGAGCTGTTTTTT.

The rearrangement uses TRBV5-1 and TRBJ2-2, with a tentative D call TRBD2 (5 bases). The CDR3 length is 13 residues. The V gene's germline CDR1 is SGHRS and CDR2 YFSETQ. V was clipped by 4 bases and J by 7 bases, with 11 bases between them. The CDR3 bases are TGCGCCAGCAGCGAAGGAGGTTACGGGGAGCTGTTTTTT. It is translated as CASSEGGYGELFF.

This clone was recorded once. The chain joins TRBV2 to TRBJ2-7, with D perhaps TRBD2 (7 bases). The V gene's germline CDR1 is SNHLY and CDR2 FYNNEI. CDR3 length equals 14 residues. V lost 5 bases, J lost 6 bases, and 17 bases lay in between. In DNA, the CDR3 is TGTGCCAGCAGTTCGCTAGGGGGGGTAGGCGAGCAGTACTTC. Protein: CASSSLGGVGEQYF.

The rearrangement links TRBV30 to TRBJ2-7; 7 bases are a match to TRBD1. The CDR3 is 13 residues long. The V and J ends lost 8 bases and 9 bases, in that order; junction bases with no gene match: 16. The V gene's germline CDR1 is GTSNPN and CDR2 SVGIG (reference sequence). In nucleotides, the CDR3 is TGTGCCACCCCAGGGGGAGAGGTTCCCGGGCAGTACTTC. Residues: CATPGGEVPGQYF.

V and J are TRBV7-9 and TRBJ1-1; no firm D call. This CDR3 is built from 13 residues. CDR1 and CDR2 from the germline V gene are SEHNR and FQNEAQ (reference sequence). V shed 3 bases and J shed 5 bases, with 10 bases lying between them. The CDR3 nucleotides read TGTGCCAGCAGCTTCGACACAAGGACTGAAGCTTTCTTT. It encodes CASSFDTRTEAFF.

This chain links TRBV6-5 with TRBJ2-3; D unresolved. This CDR3 region has 16 residues. Trimming left V 2 bases short and J 1 base short, with 13 bases between. Per germline, CDR1 MNHEY and CDR2 SVGAGI. As DNA, the CDR3 is TGTGCCAGCAGTTACCATCCAGGCTGGGGCACAGATACGCAGTATTTT. Protein product: CASSYHPGWGTDTQYF.

The J gene is TRBJ2-1, the V gene TRBV5-1; TRBD2 matches at 11 bases. J was trimmed by 9 bases and V by 0 bases; bases with no gene match: 5. This CDR3 has 15 amino acids. Per the germline V gene, CDR1 is SGHRS and CDR2 is YFSETQ. For the CDR3, the DNA is TGCGCCAGCAGCTTGGGGCCTAGCGGGGGGATTGAGCAGTTCTTC. This codes for CASSLGPSGGIEQFF.

The chain joins TRBV6-2 or TRBV6-3 to TRBJ1-2; D unclear. The CDR3 has 14 residues. Trimming stripped 4 bases from V and 3 bases from J, with 12 bases between. CDR1 and CDR2 (germline): MNHEY, SVGEGT. CDR3 in amino acids: CASSSVIGDYGYTF. The CDR3, as DNA: TGTGCCAGCAGTTCAGTTATCGGGGACTATGGCTACACCTTC.